This record concerns one T cell receptor beta chain sequence. Its antigen remains unknown. The record originates from a study of cytomegalovirus exposure and HLA in healthy donors. Turning to the study itself: In a later analysis, the roughly 120 validation repertoires were reported to have used the same platform as the roughly 670 first-cohort repertoires.

Study-level results: Cytomegalovirus-associated status was assigned to some 160 TCR beta chains. According to a subsequent analysis, TCR clusters from the first cohort were inclined to appear together in the 120 validation repertoires.

Measured with immunoSEQ multiplex PCR; TCRdb has only the in-frame clones, and not every one. The data show 100,000 to 150,000 clones, roughly 90% seen once. V lost 5 bases, J lost 7 bases, and 7 bases stayed unmatched. The germline V gene has CDR1 MGHRA and CDR2 YSYEKL. The CDR3 has 15 residues. This receptor was taken from a woman aged 18-29 years in good health and CMV-seronegative. The V and J genes are TRBV4-1 and TRBJ2-1; 11 nucleotides match TRBD2. The sample consisted of PBMCs. The CDR3 bases are TGCGCCAGCAGCTATACTAGCGGGAGTAAGAATGAGCAGTTCTTC. Residues: CASSYTSGSKNEQFF.